Shown below are 27 T cell receptor beta chains from a single sample sequenced in a study of long-term antiretroviral therapy in people with HIV. Samples were assayed with immunoSEQ v3.0 at survey level. The table came from immunoSEQ multiplex PCR; TCRdb's copy has only in-frame clones and leaves some out. The data show over 20,000 clones, 83% seen once. Source: unsorted PBMCs, taken 0.4 years after starting antiretroviral therapy. These receptors were collected from a man in his forties or fifties with HIV.

The chain recombines TRBV7-9 with TRBJ2-3; the D gene is possibly TRBD1 (5 bases). Germline V gives CDR1 SEHNR, CDR2 FQNEAQ (reference sequence). V lost 1 base, J lost 8 bases, and 16 bases lay in between. The CDR3 contains 15 residues. The CDR3 DNA reads as TGTGCCAGCAGCTTAGGGGGCTTGGACGCCGGTACGCAGTATTTT. Protein product: CASSLGGLDAGTQYF.

The chain joins TRBV18 to TRBJ2-7; possible D gene TRBD2, 7 bases. Trimming took 4 bases from V and 5 from J, leaving 15 bases between them. Germline V lookup: CDR1 KGHSH, CDR2 LQKENI. This CDR3 spans 14 amino acids. CDR3 in amino acids: CASSRLEGGDEQYF. The CDR3 coding sequence is TGTGCCAGCTCACGGCTCGAAGGGGGGGACGAGCAGTACTTC.

This chain connects TRBV21-1 to TRBJ2-3; the table's D gene call, TRBD1, was not cross checked with the DNA. TRBV21-1 is reported as a pseudogene. This CDR3 contains 14 residues. CDR3 loop: CASSSRDRLDTQYF. CDR3 in DNA: TGTGCCAGCAGCTCCCGGGACAGGCTAGATACGCAGTATTTT.

This chain uses TRBV28 with TRBJ1-2; D remains unclear. CDR3 size: 11 residues. The V gene's germline CDR1 is MDHEN and CDR2 SYDVKM. Trimming stripped 2 bases from V and 7 bases from J, with 5 bases between. The CDR3 DNA sequence: TGTGCCAGCAGTTTACAAGGTGGCTACACCTTC. Amino acids: CASSLQGGYTF.

This chain joins TRBV4-1 and TRBJ2-7; 9 bases map to TRBD1. The CDR3 runs 17 residues. CDR1 is MGHRA, CDR2 YSYEKL, per germline. V lost 1 base, J lost 3 bases, and 10 bases stayed unmatched. The CDR3 bases are TGCGCCAGCAGCCAAGCCCTCACAGGGGGCGGAAACTACGAGCAGTACTTC. Translation gives CASSQALTGGGNYEQYF.

The rearrangement joins TRBV28 to TRBJ1-2; the match to TRBD1 covers 9 bases. V lost 6 bases and J lost 6; bases outside the gene matches: 8. The CDR3 is 14 residues long. CDR1 MDHEN and CDR2 SYDVKM come from the germline V gene. DNA for the CDR3: TGTGCCAGCAGAACCGGGACAGGGTGGGATGGCTACACCTTC. Translating gives CASRTGTGWDGYTF.

This rearrangement joins TRBV11-2 to TRBJ2-6; 8 bases are shared with TRBD2. V was clipped by 2 bases and J by 3 bases; unmatched bases: 6. CDR1 and CDR2 (germline): SGHAT, FQNNGV. The CDR3 covers 17 residues. CDR3 sequence (DNA): TGTGCCAGCAGCTTATTCCGGGGGGGCCGTGGGGCCAACGTCCTGACTTTC. Translated, it gives CASSLFRGGRGANVLTF.

This clone was observed a few times. The rearrangement uses TRBV4-1 and TRBJ2-1; D might be TRBD2 (6 bases). Germline V gene lookup returns CDR1 MGHRA and CDR2 YSYEKL. The germline V and J ends were trimmed by 6 bases and 7 bases, with 13 bases remaining between them. CDR3 length: 13 amino acids. The chain's CDR3 is CASSLFSGNEQFF. The CDR3 nucleotides are TGCGCCAGCAGTCTTTTTAGCGGAAATGAGCAGTTCTTC.

This sequence joins TRBV13 and TRBJ2-7, with 9 bases identical to TRBD1. J was trimmed by 9 bases and V by 0 bases; bases with no gene match: 12. The CDR3 loop spans 16 amino acids. Germline CDR1 reads PRHDT; CDR2 reads FYEKMQ (reference sequence). CDR3 bases: TGTGCCAGCAGCTTAGGCCCCCGACAGGGGGTCAGCGGGCAGTACTTC. Residues: CASSLGPRQGVSGQYF.

V gene TRBV18 combines with J gene TRBJ2-7, with D possibly being TRBD2 (5 bases). This CDR3 contains 15 residues. Germline V gene sequence: CDR1 KGHSH, CDR2 LQKENI. Trimming left V 6 bases short and J 7 bases short, with 22 bases between. The CDR3 DNA reads TGTGCCAGCTCGGCCGGTGGGGAGTTTATTAGGGAGCAGTACTTC. This codes for CASSAGGEFIREQYF.

The table lists this clone with a few counts. The rearrangement links TRBV11-3 to TRBJ1-3, with D unresolved. Germline CDR1 and CDR2: SGHNT and YENEEA. The length of the CDR3 is 15 residues. Trimming removed 2 bases from V and 0 bases from J, with 8 bases in between. DNA for the CDR3: TGTGCCAGCAGCTTAAGTTGGGGCTCTGGAAACACCATATATTTT. Amino acids: CASSLSWGSGNTIYF.

CDR3 in amino acids: CASQMGRGYNEQFF. The DNA of the CDR3 is TGTGCCAGCCAGATGGGGCGGGGGTACAATGAGCAGTTCTTC. This sequence joins TRBV13 and TRBJ2-1, with TRBD2 matching 7 bases. The germline V gene has CDR1 PRHDT and CDR2 FYEKMQ (reference sequence). This CDR3 has 14 amino acids. J was trimmed by 4 bases and V by 8 bases; bases with no gene match: 8.

This rearrangement joins TRBV19 to TRBJ1-1; D ambiguous. This CDR3 comprises 13 residues. The germline CDR1 and CDR2 sequences are LNHDA and SQIVND (reference sequence). V shed 7 bases and J shed 2 bases, with 11 bases lying between them. In nucleotides, the CDR3 is TGTGCCAGTATCCGGGAAGGAAACACTGAAGCTTTCTTT. Protein product: CASIREGNTEAFF.

The rearrangement uses TRBV6-6 and TRBJ1-1; TRBD1 matches at 7 bases. This CDR3 comprises 14 residues. The J segment lost 8 bases and the V segment lost 6 bases, leaving 12 bases of the junction unmatched. The V gene's germline CDR1 is MNHNY and CDR2 SVGAGI (reference sequence). CDR3 bases: TGTGCCAGCAGCGAACCCGGGACAGTCATAGAAGCTTTCTTT. Its translation is CASSEPGTVIEAFF.

The chain has TRBV28 and TRBJ1-5; TRBD1 might be the D (6 bases). The germline V and J ends were trimmed by 10 bases and 0 bases, with 10 bases remaining between them. The CDR3 consists of 13 residues. Germline-derived CDR1 and CDR2 are MDHEN and SYDVKM. CDR3 residues: CATRGLSNQPQHF. The CDR3 DNA sequence: TGTGCCACCAGGGGACTTAGCAATCAGCCCCAGCATTTT.

V usage is TRBV9 and J usage is TRBJ1-6; TRBD1 might be the D (5 bases). The V end was cut by 6 bases, the J end by 7 bases, with 14 bases between. CDR1 is SGDLS, CDR2 YYNGEE, per germline. The CDR3 extends over 14 amino acids. The CDR3, as DNA: TGTGCCAGCACCTCGGGGGTCTCCAATTCACCCCTCCACTTT. Translating gives CASTSGVSNSPLHF. Looking up the rest from reference TRBV9 and TRBJ1-6 gives the full variable domain: DSGVTQTPKHLITATGQRVTLRCSPRSGDLSVYWYQQSLDQGLQFLIQYYNGEERAKGNILERFSAQQFPDLHSELNLSSLELGDSALYFCASTSGVSNSPLHFGNGTRLTVT.

This clone was detected only a few times. The chain joins TRBV5-1 to TRBJ1-1, with a weak D call TRBD1 (6 bases). CDR1 is SGHRS and CDR2 is YFSETQ in the germline V gene. V was pared by 0 bases and J by 8 bases, with 14 bases between. CDR3 length: 14 residues. CDR3 coding DNA: TGCGCCAGCAGCTTGGGTCACAGGGTGGAAGAAGCTTTCTTT. Its protein product is CASSLGHRVEEAFF. Complete variable domain (other parts from reference TRBV5-1 and TRBJ1-1): KAGVTQTPRYLIKTRGQQVTLSCSPISGHRSVSWYQQTPGQGLQFLFEYFSETQRNKGNFPGRFSGRQFSNSRSEMNVSTLELGDSALYLCASSLGHRVEEAFFGQGTRLTVV.

The chain employs TRBV11-2 and TRBJ2-7, with TRBD2 matching over 7 bases. V was clipped by 3 bases and J by 4 bases; unmatched bases: 3. This CDR3 contains 13 residues. Germline-derived CDR1 and CDR2 are SGHAT and FQNNGV. The CDR3 protein is CASSFERDYEQYF. The CDR3 DNA follows: TGTGCCAGCAGCTTCGAGCGGGATTACGAGCAGTACTTC.

The chain uses TRBV2 and TRBJ2-7, with 11 bases matching TRBD2. The CDR3 length is 15 residues. Unmatched junction bases numbered 6, after V lost 4 bases and J lost 4 bases. Germline V gene lookup returns CDR1 SNHLY and CDR2 FYNNEI. The CDR3 coding sequence is TGTGCCAGCAGTGGTAATAGCGGGGGGGGGTACGAGCAGTACTTC. Translation: CASSGNSGGGYEQYF.

This clone was picked up a small number of times. This chain uses TRBV7-9 with TRBJ1-2; 7 nucleotides line up with TRBD1. After removal of 5 bases from V and 1 base from J, the junction contained 10 bases not matched to a gene. The length of the CDR3 is 16 residues. Per germline, CDR1 SEHNR and CDR2 FQNEAQ (reference sequence). The CDR3 sequence is CASSETGTEVNYGYTF. CDR3 DNA: TGTGCCAGCAGCGAAACAGGGACAGAAGTTAACTATGGCTACACCTTC.

The chain recombines TRBV6-6 with TRBJ1-2, with a possible D match to TRBD1 (5 bases). The CDR3 is made up of 11 amino acids. The germline V gene has CDR1 MNHNY and CDR2 SVGAGI (reference sequence). The V end was cut by 2 bases, the J end by 8 bases, with 6 bases between. CDR3 in DNA: TGTGCCAGCAGTTACCGGACAGGCTACACCTTC. This translates into CASSYRTGYTF.

CDR3: CASSVQGANNEQFF. The CDR3, as DNA: TGTGCCAGCAGTGTTCAGGGGGCGAACAATGAGCAGTTCTTC. The V gene is TRBV6-4, the J gene TRBJ2-1; 8 nucleotides match TRBD1. The length of the CDR3 is 14 residues. Germline V lookup: CDR1 MRHNA, CDR2 SNTAGT. Losses at the gene ends were 4 bases for V and 5 bases for J; bases not matched to a gene: 4.

V and J are TRBV2 and TRBJ2-5; TRBD1 might be the D (6 bases). Trimming took off 2 bases at V and 5 bases at J, with 15 bases between the two ends. Germline assignment: CDR1 SNHLY and CDR2 FYNNEI. The length of the CDR3 is 15 residues. The DNA for the CDR3 is TGTGCCAGCAGTGAAAGGCAGGGGAGCTTCGAGACCCAGTACTTC. This sequence encodes CASSERQGSFETQYF.

J is TRBJ1-3 and V is TRBV28, with D unresolved. The V and J ends lost 5 bases and 8 bases respectively, with 13 bases between them. CDR1 is MDHEN, CDR2 SYDVKM, per germline. This CDR3 spans 13 amino acids. The DNA for the CDR3 is TGTGCCAGCAGTGCCCCAGTGGGAGACACCATATATTTT. Translation: CASSAPVGDTIYF.

The gene calls are TRBV7-8 and TRBJ1-5; 9 bases map to TRBD1. Germline lookup yields CDR1 SGHVS and CDR2 FQNEAQ. V lost 5 bases, J lost 7 bases, and 3 bases stayed unmatched. The CDR3 runs 13 residues. The DNA for the CDR3 is TGTGCCAGCAGCCACGACAGGGGGCAGCCCCAGCATTTT. Translated, it gives CASSHDRGQPQHF.

In regard to this clone: Its ends do not fully match the called genes, so a read error is possible. The chain is built from TRBV30 and TRBJ2-7; 12 nucleotides align to TRBD1. CDR3 size: 14 residues. Germline V lookup: CDR1 GTSNPN, CDR2 SVGIG (reference sequence). CDR3 in DNA: TGTGCCTGGACCGGGACAGGGGGCTCCTGCGAGCAGTACTTC. Protein product: CAWTGTGGSCEQYF.

The rearrangement links TRBV5-4 to TRBJ2-7; 9 positions match TRBD2. Germline V CDR1 and CDR2: SGHNT, YYREEE (reference sequence). This CDR3 contains 15 residues. V shed 4 bases, J shed 5 bases, and the junction held 10 bases outside the gene matches. The CDR3 DNA follows: TGTGCCAGCAGCCGGGCCTTTTCTAGCGGGGACGAGCAGTACTTC. Protein sequence: CASSRAFSSGDEQYF.